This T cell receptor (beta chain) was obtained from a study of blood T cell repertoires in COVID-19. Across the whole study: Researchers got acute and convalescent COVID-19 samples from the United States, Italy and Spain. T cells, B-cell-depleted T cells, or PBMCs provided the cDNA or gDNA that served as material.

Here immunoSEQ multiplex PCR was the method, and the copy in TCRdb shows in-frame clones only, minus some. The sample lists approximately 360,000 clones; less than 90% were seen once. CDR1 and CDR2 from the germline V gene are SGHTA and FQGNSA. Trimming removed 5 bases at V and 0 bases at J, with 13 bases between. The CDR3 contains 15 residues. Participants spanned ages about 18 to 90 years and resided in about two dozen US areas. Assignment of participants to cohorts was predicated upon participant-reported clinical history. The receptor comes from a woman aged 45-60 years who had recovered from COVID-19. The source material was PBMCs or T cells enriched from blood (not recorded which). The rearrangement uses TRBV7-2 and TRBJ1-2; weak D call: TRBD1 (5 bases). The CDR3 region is CASSPGGRSNYGYTF. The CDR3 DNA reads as TGTGCCAGCAGCCCGGGGGGACGGTCTAACTATGGCTACACCTTC.